These 18 T cell receptor beta chains were sequenced from one sample in a study of PD-1 blockade in classical Hodgkin lymphoma. The method was immunoSEQ multiplex PCR; TCRdb's version includes in-frame clones alone and lacks a portion of them. The table includes about 97,000 clones, roughly 84% detected once. With no exception, relapse followed autologous stem cell transplantation in all patients, and brentuximab vedotin exposure varied. The material was peripheral blood mononuclear cells (PBMCs), obtained at baseline. Receptors originate from a human donor with classical Hodgkin lymphoma.

The chain recombines TRBV5-6 with TRBJ1-1; D ambiguous. The germline V gene encodes CDR1 SGHDT and CDR2 YYEEEE. The CDR3 runs 14 residues. Trimming cost V 3 bases and J 4 bases, with 13 bases left between them. The CDR3, as DNA: TGTGCCAGCAGCTATCCGGGTAGGGTCACTGAAGCTTTCTTT. It codes for CASSYPGRVTEAFF.

The chain couples TRBV10-3 to TRBJ1-4; no firm D call. The CDR3 runs 14 residues. V was cut by 0 bases and J by 8 bases, with 10 bases left in between. Germline V gene data show CDR1 as ENHRY and CDR2 as SYGVKD. The CDR3 coding sequence is TGTGCCATCAGTGAGTCGAAGCCGGGAGAAAAACTGTTTTTT. Protein sequence: CAISESKPGEKLFF.

The chain couples TRBV5-5 to TRBJ2-5; D gene unclear. Deletions cut 3 bases from V and 5 bases from J, with 11 bases between. CDR1 and CDR2 (germline): SGHKS, YYEKEE (reference sequence). This CDR3 has 13 residues. The CDR3 region has the DNA TGTGCCAGCAGCTCCAGACTGGAGGAGACCCAGTACTTC. Translating gives CASSSRLEETQYF.

This chain joins TRBV6-5 and TRBJ1-4; the match to TRBD1 covers 10 bases. The trim removed 5 bases at V and 9 bases at J, leaving 6 bases unmatched. Germline values: CDR1 MNHEY, CDR2 SVGAGI. The CDR3 loop spans 14 amino acids. CDR3: CASSQGQGLQKLFF. The CDR3 nucleotides read TGTGCCAGCAGTCAGGGACAGGGGTTGCAAAAACTGTTTTTT.

V and J are TRBV11-1 and TRBJ1-5; D is uncertain. V gave up 5 bases and J gave up 7 bases, with 12 bases separating them. This CDR3 contains 13 residues. In germline, CDR1 is SGHAT, CDR2 FQDESV (reference sequence). The CDR3 DNA reads as TGTGCCAGCAGCAAGGAAGGGTACCAGCCCCAGCATTTT. Amino acid sequence: CASSKEGYQPQHF.

This chain links TRBV28 with TRBJ2-7; TRBD2 agrees at 8 bases. Germline V lookup: CDR1 MDHEN, CDR2 SYDVKM. The CDR3 has 14 residues. Trimming removed 10 bases from V and 2 bases from J; junction bases left unmatched: 10. The CDR3: CATKPGLGTYEQYF. The CDR3 nucleotides are TGTGCCACTAAGCCGGGACTAGGGACCTACGAGCAGTACTTC.

The V gene is TRBV7-8, the J gene TRBJ2-7, with a possible D match to TRBD2 (6 bases). Deletions cut 1 base from V and 5 bases from J, with 12 bases between. Germline CDR1 reads SGHVS; CDR2 reads FQNEAQ. The CDR3 runs 14 residues. As DNA, the CDR3 is TGTGCCAGCAGCTTAGGGGGGGAGGCTCACGAGCAGTACTTC. It encodes CASSLGGEAHEQYF. The variable domain in full, with the rest retrieved from reference TRBV7-8 and TRBJ2-7, is GAGVSQSPRYKVAKRGQDVALRCDPISGHVSLFWYQQALGQGPEFLTYFQNEAQLDKSGLPSDRFFAERPEGSVSTLKIQRTQQEDSAVYLCASSLGGEAHEQYFGPGTRLTVT.

V gene TRBV10-3 combines with J gene TRBJ2-1, with TRBD2 identical over 9 bases. This CDR3 is built from 15 residues. Germline assignment: CDR1 ENHRY and CDR2 SYGVKD. The V segment lost 6 bases and the J segment 5 bases; nucleotides outside the gene matches: 8. The CDR3 DNA reads as TGTGCCATCAGAGAGGCGGGAGGGTGGGACAATGAGCAGTTCTTC. As protein: CAIREAGGWDNEQFF.

The chain is built from TRBV19 and TRBJ1-1, with a possible D match to TRBD1 (6 bases). V was shortened by 5 bases and J by 4 bases, with 20 bases between the two germline ends. This CDR3 spans 16 amino acids. The germline gives CDR1 LNHDA, CDR2 SQIVND (reference sequence). CDR3 loop: CASSPWTAGFSTEAFF. CDR3 nucleotides: TGTGCCAGTAGTCCTTGGACAGCAGGATTCAGCACTGAAGCTTTCTTT.

The chain carries TRBV5-8 and TRBJ2-4; D remains unclear. V shed 4 bases and J shed 15 bases, with 14 bases lying between them. This CDR3 is built from 11 residues. Germline-derived CDR1 and CDR2 are SGHTS and YDEGEE. CDR3 sequence: CASSLTTVGYF. In nucleotides, the CDR3 is TGTGCCAGCAGCCTCACGACGGTGGGGTACTTC.

This clone was observed a single time. The chain combines TRBV7-2 with TRBJ1-1, with a weak D call TRBD1 (6 bases). The CDR3 is 14 amino acids. CDR1 and CDR2 (germline): SGHTA, FQGNSA. Trimming stripped 2 bases from V and 4 bases from J, with 11 bases between. CDR3 protein: CASSLNRASTEAFF. The CDR3 region has the DNA TGTGCCAGCAGCTTAAACAGGGCCAGCACTGAAGCTTTCTTT.

The CDR3 DNA reads as TGCGCCAGCAGCCAAGTCAATGAAAAACTGTTTTTT. Its translation is CASSQVNEKLFF. The J gene is TRBJ1-4, the V gene TRBV4-1; D is unresolved. Germline V gene sequence: CDR1 MGHRA, CDR2 YSYEKL. V lost 1 base and J lost 5, with 2 bases in between. CDR3 length equals 12 residues.

This chain links TRBV5-4 with TRBJ2-5; D not certain. Trimming cost V 4 bases and J 1 base, with 11 bases left between them. The CDR3 spans 14 residues. Germline CDR1 SGHNT, CDR2 YYREEE (reference sequence). The CDR3 coding sequence is TGTGCCAGCAGCCGTGGACGTAGCCAAGAGACCCAGTACTTC. It codes for CASSRGRSQETQYF.

The chain joins TRBV2 to TRBJ1-2; 7 bases agree with TRBD1. Per the germline V gene, CDR1 is SNHLY and CDR2 is FYNNEI. After removal of 6 bases from V and 8 bases from J, the junction contained 9 bases not matched to a gene. The CDR3 loop spans 13 amino acids. The CDR3 coding sequence is TGTGCCAGCAGCCAAGTGACAGGGAGCGGCTACACCTTC. Translated: CASSQVTGSGYTF. The full variable domain, completed using reference TRBV2 and TRBJ1-2, is EPEVTQTPSHQVTQMGQEVILRCVPISNHLYFYWYRQILGQKVEFLVSFYNNEISEKSEIFDDQFSVERPDGSNFTLKIRSTKLEDSAMYFCASSQVTGSGYTFGSGTRLTVV.

The rearrangement joins TRBV5-1 to TRBJ2-1; D is perhaps TRBD2 (6 bases). The germline CDR1 and CDR2 sequences are SGHRS and YFSETQ. V lost 3 bases and J lost 5, with 15 bases in between. This CDR3 spans 15 amino acids. The CDR3, as DNA: TGCGCCAGCAGCTCGGCCGGGAGATTACACAATGAGCAGTTCTTC. This sequence encodes CASSSAGRLHNEQFF.

The V gene is TRBV4-3, the J gene TRBJ2-7; D is ambiguous. The CDR3 sequence is 16 residues long. CDR1 and CDR2 (germline): LGHNA, YSLEER. V lost 0 bases, J lost 6 bases, and 18 bases lay in between. The CDR3 protein is CASSQDLGRALAEQYF. The CDR3 DNA reads TGCGCCAGCAGCCAAGACCTTGGCCGGGCCCTTGCCGAGCAGTACTTC.

The chain is built from TRBV19 and TRBJ1-4; tentative D call: TRBD1 (5 bases). V gave up 4 bases and J gave up 7 bases, with 19 bases separating them. The germline CDR1 and CDR2 sequences are LNHDA and SQIVND (reference sequence). The CDR3 has 16 amino acids. CDR3 bases: TGTGCCAGTAGTACCCAGGGACTCCTACGGGGTGAAAAACTGTTTTTT. It specifies CASSTQGLLRGEKLFF.

This clone has a single count. J is TRBJ1-3 and V is TRBV2; D ambiguous. This CDR3 contains 16 residues. V was pared by 4 bases and J by 0 bases, with 13 bases between. The germline CDR1 and CDR2 sequences are SNHLY and FYNNEI. CDR3 loop: CASSAWSGVSGNTIYF. The CDR3 DNA follows: TGTGCCAGCAGTGCCTGGTCTGGGGTCTCTGGAAACACCATATATTTT.